The rows below give T cell receptor beta chains drawn from one sample of a study of T-cell reconstitution after alpha-beta-depleted transplantation in children. TCRdb re-called the PCR reads with MiXCR, one entry per CDR3 protein. The sample gives around 400,000 distinct CDR3 sequences, about a tenth of which show up once; about 5% is in the top ten. The sequencing used PBMCs from the stem cell graft donor, collected from the stem cell graft. The receptors derive from a human donor who donated a stem cell graft to a child with acute myeloid leukemia. Both conserved end residues are trimmed from each CDR3.

V: TRBV9
J: TRBJ2-2
CDR3: ASSPDGINTGELF

V: TRBV6-1
J: TRBJ1-2
CDR3: ASSDFMPDRGYT

V: TRBV19
J: TRBJ2-1
CDR3: ASSIFGREWGNEQF

V: TRBV6-1
J: TRBJ1-1
CDR3: ASSERGTAHEAF

V: TRBV7-3
J: TRBJ2-1
CDR3: ANSPVEGGSEQF

V: TRBV10-2
J: TRBJ2-3
CDR3: ASRERGATDTQY

V: TRBV12-3/TRBV12-4
J: TRBJ1-5
CDR3: ASSLWGQGVYSNQPQH

V: TRBV7-6
J: TRBJ2-1
CDR3: ASSLYGGGAGNEQF

V: TRBV6-1
J: TRBJ2-2
CDR3: ASGRDQNTGELF

V: TRBV7-9
J: TRBJ2-5
CDR3: ASSSQGFQETQY

V: TRBV20-1
J: TRBJ1-4
CDR3: SAMDGHEKLF

V: TRBV7-2
J: TRBJ2-7
CDR3: ASSYPDFSYEQY

V: TRBV10-3
J: TRBJ2-1
CDR3: ATMSARAGEQF

V: TRBV10-3
J: TRBJ2-7
CDR3: AISESGTGGREQY

V: TRBV10-3
J: TRBJ1-2
CDR3: AISDVSSAYGYT

V: TRBV29-1
J: TRBJ2-2
CDR3: SVRVLGPTGELF

V: TRBV2
J: TRBJ2-2
CDR3: ASSRGGNTGELF

V: TRBV11-1
J: TRBJ1-1
CDR3: ASSLVGPNTEAF

V: TRBV7-6
J: TRBJ2-1
CDR3: ASSLDSGRNNEQF

V: TRBV3-1
J: TRBJ2-2
CDR3: ACSSNGGSGTGELF

V: TRBV30
J: TRBJ2-1
CDR3: AWTSGGANEQF

V: TRBV5-1
J: TRBJ2-1
CDR3: ASSLTAGANNEQF

V: TRBV4-3
J: TRBJ2-1
CDR3: ASSQTTGTSGRSQF

V: TRBV9
J: TRBJ2-1
CDR3: ASSVDLVGHEQF

V: TRBV29-1
J: TRBJ2-5
CDR3: SVETLQGTVLLDETQY

V: TRBV10-3
J: TRBJ1-2
CDR3: AIKGIQANYGYT

V: TRBV20-1
J: TRBJ2-3
CDR3: SADRETDTQY

V: TRBV20-1
J: TRBJ2-7
CDR3: SANYRGGVEIGYEQY

V: TRBV20-1
J: TRBJ2-1
CDR3: SAAGTSSYNEQF

V: TRBV27
J: TRBJ1-5
CDR3: ASSSGTGRGQPQH